The table lists the clone carrying this T cell receptor (beta chain) with a count of one. The antigen is undetermined. The V segment lost 5 bases and the J segment 0 bases; nucleotides outside the gene matches: 4. The CDR3 is made up of 14 amino acids. CDR1 and CDR2 (germline): SGHAT, FQDESV (reference sequence). The record originates from a study of yellow fever vaccine responses in identical twins. Whole-study findings and limits: Twins reportedly mounted vaccine T cell responses that seemed partly convergent, partly personalized.

TCRdb re-analysed the RT-PCR reads in MiXCR, keeping a single row per CDR3 protein. The table records under 20,000 distinct CDR3 sequences, about 65% of them present only once. Here the sequenced sample was T cells from blood (PBMCs), unsorted or a sorted subset (not recorded which), taken before or after yellow fever vaccination (not recorded which). V and J are TRBV11-1 and TRBJ2-7; 7 bases map to TRBD1. The TCR originated in a woman aged 18 to 35 who received the yellow fever vaccine. CDR3 in amino acids: CASSKGQPSYEQYF. In DNA form, the CDR3 reads TGTGCCAGCAGCAAGGGACAGCCCTCCTACGAGCAGTACTTC. Combining the CDR3 with reference TRBV11-1 and TRBJ2-7 gives the whole variable domain EAEVAQSPRYKITEKSQAVAFWCDPISGHATLYWYRQILGQGPELLVQFQDESVVDDSQLPKDRFSAERLKGVDSTLKIQPAELGDSAMYLCASSKGQPSYEQYFGPGTRLTVT.